A single sample gave rise to the 23 T cell receptor beta chains below, sequenced in a study of CD8 T cells in Susac syndrome. An amount of RNA that ranged from roughly 0.5 to 1 ug was reverse transcribed with random hexamers. MiXCR, run by TCRdb on the immunoSEQ multiplex PCR reads, gives a single entry per CDR3 protein. The sample lists 50,000 or so distinct CDR3 sequences, 92% seen once, with around 0.4% in the top ten. Sequenced material: CD8+ T cells from PBMCs. These receptors were obtained from a human donor in good health.

This clonotype was seen only once. The chain joins TRBV20-1 to TRBJ2-1, with 7 bases fitting TRBD2. The J segment lost 3 bases and the V segment lost 0 bases, leaving 8 bases of the junction unmatched. CDR1 is DFQATT, CDR2 SNEGSKA, per germline (reference sequence). This CDR3 contains 16 residues. The CDR3 region has the DNA TGCAGTGCTAGAGATTCTTCTAGCGGTAACTACAATGAGCAGTTCTTC. Translating it yields CSARDSSSGNYNEQFF.

V and J are TRBV10-3 and TRBJ2-7, with 8 nucleotides matching TRBD1. V lost 4 bases, J lost 5 bases, and 1 base stayed unmatched. The CDR3 has 12 amino acids. The V gene's germline CDR1 is ENHRY and CDR2 SYGVKD. DNA of the CDR3: TGTGCCATCAGTGGGACAGGGCACGAGCAGTACTTC. Amino acid sequence: CAISGTGHEQYF.

The chain joins TRBV14 to TRBJ2-1, with D unresolved. The V end was cut by 0 bases, the J end by 15 bases, with 12 bases between. This CDR3 region has 12 residues. Germline-derived CDR1 and CDR2 are SGHDN and FVKESK. For the CDR3, the DNA is TGTGCCAGCAGCCAAGACAGGAGCTTAGGGTTCTTC. It codes for CASSQDRSLGFF.

The chain uses TRBV30 and TRBJ2-1; D unclear. This CDR3 is built from 12 residues. Germline lookup yields CDR1 GTSNPN and CDR2 SVGIG (reference sequence). V was pared by 0 bases and J by 6 bases, with 6 bases between. The CDR3 here is CAWSVLGNEQFF. The CDR3 DNA is TGTGCCTGGAGTGTACTTGGCAATGAGCAGTTCTTC. The full variable domain, completed using reference TRBV30 and TRBJ2-1, is SQTIHQWPATLVQPVGSPLSLECTVEGTSNPNLYWYRQAAGRGLQLLFYSVGIGQISSEVPQNLSASRPQDRQFILSSKKLLLSDSGFYLCAWSVLGNEQFFGPGTRLTVL.

The chain has TRBV7-9 and TRBJ2-2; 8 nucleotides line up with TRBD2. The CDR3 totals 16 residues. J was trimmed by 2 bases and V by 5 bases; bases with no gene match: 7. Germline CDR1 is SEHNR and CDR2 is FQNEAQ (reference sequence). The DNA for the CDR3 is TGTGCCAGCAGCCATGGCAGGACTAGCAACACCGGGGAGCTGTTTTTT. This gives the protein CASSHGRTSNTGELFF.

V is TRBV2 and J is TRBJ2-1; TRBD1 might be the D (6 bases). CDR3 size: 17 residues. V lost 2 bases and J 6 bases, leaving 20 bases between the germline ends. Germline V lookup: CDR1 SNHLY, CDR2 FYNNEI. The CDR3 sequence is CASSELGAGQGGNEQFF. The DNA for the CDR3 is TGTGCCAGCAGTGAATTGGGGGCCGGCCAGGGCGGCAATGAGCAGTTCTTC. Full variable domain (remainder filled in from reference TRBV2 and TRBJ2-1): EPEVTQTPSHQVTQMGQEVILRCVPISNHLYFYWYRQILGQKVEFLVSFYNNEISEKSEIFDDQFSVERPDGSNFTLKIRSTKLEDSAMYFCASSELGAGQGGNEQFFGPGTRLTVL.

The gene calls are TRBV10-2 and TRBJ1-1, with 9 nucleotides matching TRBD1. Germline CDR1 WSHSY, CDR2 SAAADI. The CDR3 extends over 11 amino acids. Trimming cost V 8 bases and J 8 bases; bases outside gene matches: 3. The CDR3 nucleotides are TGCGCCAGCGGGGACAGGGTCGAAGCTTTCTTT. It specifies CASGDRVEAFF.

The chain couples TRBV12-3 or TRBV12-4 to TRBJ1-1; no definite D call. The CDR3 is 14 residues long. V lost 6 bases to trimming and J lost 11 bases, with 22 bases between them. The chain's CDR3 is CASSHIDFLEDAFF. DNA of the CDR3: TGTGCCAGCAGCCATATAGACTTTCTGGAAGATGCTTTCTTT.

The chain recombines TRBV13 with TRBJ2-1; the D is unclear. This CDR3 has 12 amino acids. From germline, CDR1 is PRHDT and CDR2 FYEKMQ (reference sequence). Trimming cost V 5 bases and J 8 bases, with 10 bases left between them. CDR3 coding DNA: TGTGCCAGCAGCCCACCTGGGCATGAGCAGTTCTTC. It codes for CASSPPGHEQFF.

This chain connects TRBV29-1 to TRBJ2-2, with TRBD1 as a possible D gene (6 bases). V was pared by 4 bases and J by 0 bases, with 12 bases between. The CDR3 covers 15 residues. CDR1 is SQVTM, CDR2 ANQGSEA, per germline. The CDR3 region has the DNA TGCAGCGTTGGGGGGACACCGTCGAACACCGGGGAGCTGTTTTTT. This gives the protein CSVGGTPSNTGELFF.

CDR3 region: CASTQTGGYEQYF. The CDR3 bases are TGTGCCAGCACCCAAACAGGGGGGTACGAGCAGTACTTC. The chain joins TRBV2 to TRBJ2-7, with 8 bases fitting TRBD1. The CDR3 runs 13 residues. Germline V gene lookup returns CDR1 SNHLY and CDR2 FYNNEI. Unmatched junction bases numbered 6, after V lost 7 bases and J lost 4 bases.

The V and J genes are TRBV7-9 and TRBJ2-7, with D tentatively TRBD1 (5 bases). Germline-derived CDR1 and CDR2 are SEHNR and FQNEAQ (reference sequence). The CDR3 consists of 13 residues. V was shortened by 5 bases and J by 2 bases, with 10 bases between the two germline ends. CDR3 amino acids: CASSKQDTYEQYF. The CDR3 coding sequence is TGTGCCAGCAGCAAACAGGATACCTACGAGCAGTACTTC.

This chain links TRBV20-1 with TRBJ2-7; D is perhaps TRBD2 (5 bases). The germline V gene has CDR1 DFQATT and CDR2 SNEGSKA (reference sequence). The CDR3 length is 13 residues. V gave up 3 bases and J gave up 5 bases, with 14 bases separating them. CDR3 in amino acids: CSARPGKVNEQYF. The CDR3 nucleotides read TGCAGTGCTAGGCCGGGAAAAGTGAACGAGCAGTACTTC.

The chain joins TRBV30 to TRBJ2-7, with D perhaps matching TRBD1 or TRBD2 (5 bases each). V gave up 0 bases and J gave up 6 bases, with 6 bases separating them. Germline V gene sequence: CDR1 GTSNPN, CDR2 SVGIG (reference sequence). There are 11 residues in the CDR3. CDR3 residues: CAWSVGVEQYF. CDR3 nucleotides: TGTGCCTGGAGTGTGGGGGTCGAGCAGTACTTC.

The V and J genes are TRBV27 and TRBJ2-7; 9 positions agree with TRBD2. This CDR3 has 16 residues. Germline V gene sequence: CDR1 MNHEY, CDR2 SMNVEV (reference sequence). V lost 2 bases to trimming and J lost 3 bases; unmatched junction nucleotides: 8. The CDR3, as DNA: TGTGCCAGCAGTTTAGCACCCGGGACTAGCCACTACGAGCAGTACTTC. It translates to CASSLAPGTSHYEQYF.

Written as DNA, the CDR3 is TGTGCCTGGAGCGGGACAGGGGGCCCGAAATACAATGAGCAGTTCTTC. This translates into CAWSGTGGPKYNEQFF. This rearrangement joins TRBV30 to TRBJ2-1, with TRBD1 identical over 12 bases. This CDR3 is built from 16 residues. Germline lookup yields CDR1 GTSNPN and CDR2 SVGIG (reference sequence). With 3 bases clipped from V and 4 bases from J, the junction kept 7 bases outside the gene matches.

J is TRBJ2-7 and V is TRBV7-9; no clear D gene. The germline gives CDR1 SEHNR, CDR2 FQNEAQ (reference sequence). The V end lost 4 bases, the J end lost 6 bases, and 10 bases lay between the germline ends. The CDR3 extends over 12 amino acids. CDR3 region: CASSSLTLEQYF. Here the CDR3 DNA reads TGTGCCAGCAGCTCCCTTACCCTCGAGCAGTACTTC. The variable domain in full, with the rest retrieved from reference TRBV7-9 and TRBJ2-7, is DTGVSQNPRHKITKRGQNVTFRCDPISEHNRLYWYRQTLGQGPEFLTYFQNEAQLEKSRLLSDRFSAERPKGSFSTLEIQRTEQGDSAMYLCASSSLTLEQYFGPGTRLTVT.

The chain employs TRBV10-2 and TRBJ2-2; 7 positions agree with TRBD1. The germline V gene has CDR1 WSHSY and CDR2 SAAADI. J was trimmed by 5 bases and V by 4 bases; bases with no gene match: 10. The CDR3 consists of 16 residues. DNA for the CDR3: TGCGCCAGCAGTGGGGTAACGACAGGGTGGACCGGGGAGCTGTTTTTT. Protein sequence: CASSGVTTGWTGELFF.

The chain links TRBV30 to TRBJ2-3; D is unclear. With 5 bases removed from V and 0 bases from J, the gap between germline ends came to 12 bases. This CDR3 has 14 residues. Per the germline V gene, CDR1 is GTSNPN and CDR2 is SVGIG (reference sequence). DNA of the CDR3: TGTGCCTGGGACTCTTACCGCAGCACAGATACGCAGTATTTT. It encodes CAWDSYRSTDTQYF.

The chain joins TRBV20-1 to TRBJ1-3; 8 bases match TRBD1. Germline CDR1 and CDR2: DFQATT and SNEGSKA (reference sequence). V was clipped by 2 bases and J by 0 bases; unmatched bases: 9. The CDR3 contains 17 residues. The CDR3 sequence is CSARSMDRDVSGNTIYF. The CDR3 DNA reads as TGCAGTGCTAGATCCATGGACAGGGATGTCTCTGGAAACACCATATATTTT.

CDR3 sequence: CASSGGAGTAQETQYF. CDR3 in DNA: TGTGCCAGCAGCGGGGGAGCGGGTACGGCGCAAGAGACCCAGTACTTC. This chain uses TRBV9 with TRBJ2-5; D perhaps matches TRBD2 (6 bases). There are 16 residues in the CDR3. Germline values: CDR1 SGDLS, CDR2 YYNGEE. Trimming removed 3 bases at V and 2 bases at J, with 17 bases between.

The chain carries TRBV5-6 and TRBJ2-3, with TRBD1 matching over 7 bases. Germline CDR1 is SGHDT and CDR2 is YYEEEE. V shed 0 bases, J shed 1 base, and the junction held 8 bases outside the gene matches. The CDR3 is 17 residues long. CDR3 nucleotide sequence: TGTGCCAGCAGCTTGGGTAACAGGGGCAGTGGCACAGATACGCAGTATTTT. Translation gives CASSLGNRGSGTDTQYF.

This sequence joins TRBV28 and TRBJ2-7; 9 positions match TRBD1. Germline CDR1 and CDR2: MDHEN and SYDVKM. The length of the CDR3 is 14 residues. V trimming: 6 bases; J trimming: 4 bases; junction bases outside the gene matches: 7. CDR3 bases: TGTGCCAGCAGCTCACAGGGGGCTCGATACGAGCAGTACTTC. It yields the protein CASSSQGARYEQYF.